This paragraph covers one T cell receptor beta chain sequence. Its antigen is currently unknown. This sample stems from a study of response to subunit inactivated influenza vaccine. TCRdb processed the RT-PCR reads anew with MiXCR; each CDR3 protein has one entry. The sample contains approximately 700,000 distinct CDR3 sequences, approximately 15% of which appear only once. Germline V CDR1 and CDR2: DFQATT, SNEGSKA (reference sequence). V shed 5 bases and J shed 6 bases, with 14 bases lying between them. The CDR3 length is 13 residues. Study outcomes and limitations: Each seasonal flu vaccination may recruit only limited new T cells, authors suggested.

V usage is TRBV20-1 and J usage is TRBJ2-4, with D unresolved. This sequence was found in a man between 50 and 59 years old who received an inactivated influenza vaccine. This specimen consisted of PBMCs from blood, obtained roughly 15 days before vaccination. Here the CDR3 reads CSAAAVSPNIQYF. The CDR3 DNA reads TGCAGTGCTGCAGCTGTGTCACCAAACATTCAGTACTTC.